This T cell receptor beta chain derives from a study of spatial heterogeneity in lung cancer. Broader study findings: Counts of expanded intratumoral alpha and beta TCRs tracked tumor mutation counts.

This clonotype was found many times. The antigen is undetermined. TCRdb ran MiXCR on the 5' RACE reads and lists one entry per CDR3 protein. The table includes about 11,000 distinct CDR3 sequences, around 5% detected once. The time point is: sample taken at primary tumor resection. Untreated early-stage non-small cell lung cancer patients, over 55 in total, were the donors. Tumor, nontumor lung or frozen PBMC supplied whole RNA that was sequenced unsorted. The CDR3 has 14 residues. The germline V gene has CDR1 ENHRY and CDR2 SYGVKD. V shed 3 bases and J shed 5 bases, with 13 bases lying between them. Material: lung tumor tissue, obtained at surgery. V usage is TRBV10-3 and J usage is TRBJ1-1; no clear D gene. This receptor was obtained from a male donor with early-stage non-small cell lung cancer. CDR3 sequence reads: CAISDGPGITEAFF. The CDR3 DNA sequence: TGTGCCATCAGTGATGGTCCGGGGATAACTGAAGCTTTCTTT.